This T cell receptor beta chain was identified in a study of T cells after yellow fever vaccination. Whole-study results and caveats: In FACS-sorted repertoires, abundant clonotypes from the bulk population could appear as contaminants. It was a small share of clonotypes that appeared in both CD4 and CD8 compartments.

5'RACE template switching produced TCR cDNA carrying a universal primer site and UMIs. TCRdb used MiXCR to reprocess the 5' RACE reads, holding one entry per CDR3 protein. Of some 260,000 distinct CDR3 sequences listed, about 5.2% are singletons. J lost 2 bases, V lost 7 bases, and 10 bases had no gene match. The CDR3 contains 18 residues. This clonotype was seen many times. Its specificity is not known. Here the sequenced sample was CD4+ T cells sorted from PBMCs, taken on the day of the yellow fever booster vaccination. The chain uses TRBV12-3 or TRBV12-4 and TRBJ2-6; 11 bases line up with TRBD1. The source is a man between 18 and 29 years old who received the YFV17D yellow fever vaccine. CDR3 in amino acids: CASTLRGQGEAGANVLTF. The CDR3 DNA follows: TGTGCCAGCACCCTACGGGGACAGGGGGAGGCTGGGGCCAACGTCCTGACTTTC.